The clone carrying this TCR beta chain showed up just once. In the original processing: Reference gene primer amplification yielded estimated nucleated cell counts. Sequencing used immunoSEQ multiplex PCR; TCRdb keeps in-frame clones, though not all of them. V, J and clone size were drawn from that table, and D and trimming were deduced from the DNA. Here the sample spans fewer than 150,000 clones, roughly 80% being singletons. This sample stems from a study of blood T cell repertoires in COVID-19. This CDR3 has 13 residues. Germline values: CDR1 MDHEN, CDR2 SYDVKM. Losses at the gene ends were 7 bases for V and 0 bases for J; bases not matched to a gene: 2.

The chain couples TRBV28 to TRBJ2-7, with 8 bases that match TRBD2. The sequencing sample was made of peripheral blood. The clonotype originates from a woman of 80 years or more with acute or convalescent COVID-19. DNA of the CDR3: TGTGCCAGCAAGAGCGGGAGCTCCTACGAGCAGTACTTC. Its protein is CASKSGSSYEQYF.